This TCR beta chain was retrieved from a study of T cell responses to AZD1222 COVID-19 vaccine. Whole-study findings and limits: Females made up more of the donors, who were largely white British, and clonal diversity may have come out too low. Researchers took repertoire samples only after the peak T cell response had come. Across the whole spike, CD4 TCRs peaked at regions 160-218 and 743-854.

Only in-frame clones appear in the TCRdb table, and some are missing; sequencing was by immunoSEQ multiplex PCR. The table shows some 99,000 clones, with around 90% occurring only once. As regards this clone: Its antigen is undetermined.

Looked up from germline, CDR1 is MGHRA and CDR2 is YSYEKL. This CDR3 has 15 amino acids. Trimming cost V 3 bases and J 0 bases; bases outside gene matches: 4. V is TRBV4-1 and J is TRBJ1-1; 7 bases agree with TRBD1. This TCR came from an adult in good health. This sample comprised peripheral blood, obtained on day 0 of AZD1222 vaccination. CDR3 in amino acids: CASSHLGTVNTEAFF. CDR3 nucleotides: TGCGCCAGCAGCCACCTCGGGACAGTGAACACTGAAGCTTTCTTT.